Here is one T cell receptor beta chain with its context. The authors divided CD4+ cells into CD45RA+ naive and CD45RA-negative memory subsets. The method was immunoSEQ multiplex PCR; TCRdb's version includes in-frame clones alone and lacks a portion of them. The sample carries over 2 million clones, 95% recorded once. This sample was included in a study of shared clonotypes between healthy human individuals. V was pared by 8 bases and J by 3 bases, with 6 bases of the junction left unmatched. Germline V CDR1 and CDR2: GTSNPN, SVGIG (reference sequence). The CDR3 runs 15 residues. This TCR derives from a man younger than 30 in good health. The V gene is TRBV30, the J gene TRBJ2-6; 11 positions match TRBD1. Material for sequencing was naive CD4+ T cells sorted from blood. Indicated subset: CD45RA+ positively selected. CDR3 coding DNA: TGTGCCACGGGACAGGGGGTCAGTGGGGCCAACGTCCTGACTTTC. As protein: CATGQGVSGANVLTF.